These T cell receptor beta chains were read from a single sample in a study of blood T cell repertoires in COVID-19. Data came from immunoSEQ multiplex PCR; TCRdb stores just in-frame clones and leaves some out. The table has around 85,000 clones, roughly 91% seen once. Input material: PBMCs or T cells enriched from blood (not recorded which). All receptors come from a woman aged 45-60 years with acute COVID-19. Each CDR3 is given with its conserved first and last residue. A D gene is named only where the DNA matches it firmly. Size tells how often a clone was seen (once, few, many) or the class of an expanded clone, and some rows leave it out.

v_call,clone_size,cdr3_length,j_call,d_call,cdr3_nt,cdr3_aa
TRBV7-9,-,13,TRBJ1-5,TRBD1,TGTGCCAGCTCGACGACAGGGAATCAGCCCCAGCATTTT,CASSTTGNQPQHF
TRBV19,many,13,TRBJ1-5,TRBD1,TGTGCCAGTAGTAGACAGGGTCGGCAGCCCCAGCATTTT,CASSRQGRQPQHF
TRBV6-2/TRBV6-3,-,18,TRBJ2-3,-,TGTGCCAGCAGTTACCCGGCCGGGTCTGCCATATACGGGGATACGCAGTATTTT,CASSYPAGSAIYGDTQYF
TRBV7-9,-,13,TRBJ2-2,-,TGTGCCAGCAGCCCCGTGACTCCGGGGGAGCTGTTTTTT,CASSPVTPGELFF
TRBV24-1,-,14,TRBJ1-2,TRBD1,TGTGCCACCAGTGCCCGGACCCGACAGGGTGGCTACACCTTC,CATSARTRQGGYTF
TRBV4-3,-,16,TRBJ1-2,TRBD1,TGCGCCAGCAGCCTAGGGGGCGCAGGGGCTAACTATGGCTACACCTTC,CASSLGGAGANYGYTF
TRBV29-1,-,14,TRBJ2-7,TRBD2,TGCAGCGTTGACGGGGGGGTTTTACCTTACGAGCAGTACTTC,CSVDGGVLPYEQYF
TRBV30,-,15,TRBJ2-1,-,TGTGCCTGGAGCGACGCTGGCGGAGCATACAATGAGCAGTTCTTC,CAWSDAGGAYNEQFF
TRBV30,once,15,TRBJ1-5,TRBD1,TGTGCCTGGAGTCGGGGACAGGGACCCTCGGAGCCCCAGCATTTT,CAWSRGQGPSEPQHF
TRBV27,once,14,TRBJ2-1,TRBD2,TGTGCCAGCAGCCGACTAGCGGGAGGGGGTGAGCAGTTCTTC,CASSRLAGGGEQFF
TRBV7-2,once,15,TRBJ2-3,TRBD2,TGTGCCAGCAGCTTAGGCGGGAGGGTGGGGAATACGCAGTATTTT,CASSLGGRVGNTQYF
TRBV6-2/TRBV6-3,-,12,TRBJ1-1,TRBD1,TGTGCCAGCAGCAACCGGGACAGGGTAACTTTCTTT,CASSNRDRVTFF
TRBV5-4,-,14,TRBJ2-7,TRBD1,TGTGCCAGCAGCGTCGGTCCGGGACAGGGCGAGCAGTACTTC,CASSVGPGQGEQYF
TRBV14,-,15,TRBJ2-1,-,TGTGCCAGCAGCCAAGTAGGGACTTATTACAATGAGCAGTTCTTC,CASSQVGTYYNEQFF
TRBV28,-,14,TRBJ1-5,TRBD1,TGTGCCATCATAAACAGGGGGGGCAATCAGCCCCAGCATTTT,CAIINRGGNQPQHF
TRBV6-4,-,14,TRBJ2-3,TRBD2,TGTGCCAGCAGTGGACTAGCGGGGGGAGATACGCAGTATTTT,CASSGLAGGDTQYF
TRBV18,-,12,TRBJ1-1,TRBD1,TGTGCCAGCTCACCGACGACAGGGGAAGCTTTCTTT,CASSPTTGEAFF
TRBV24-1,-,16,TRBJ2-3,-,TGTGCCACCAGTGATCGCTCCAGCGTTGACACAGATACGCAGTATTTT,CATSDRSSVDTDTQYF
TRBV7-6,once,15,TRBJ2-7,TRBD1,TGTGCCAGCAGCCTCACGGGACAGGGGGCGTACGAGCAGTACTTC,CASSLTGQGAYEQYF
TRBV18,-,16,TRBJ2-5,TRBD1,TGTGCCAGCTCACCACCGGTACAGGGGGCCGGAGAGACCCAGTACTTC,CASSPPVQGAGETQYF
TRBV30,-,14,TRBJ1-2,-,TGTGCCTGGAGTGGCGGTCCATCGATATATGGCTACACCTTC,CAWSGGPSIYGYTF
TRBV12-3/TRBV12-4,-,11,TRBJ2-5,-,TGTGCCAGCAGTTCGGGGGAGACCCAGTACTTC,CASSSGETQYF
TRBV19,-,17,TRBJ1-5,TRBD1,TGTGCCAGTAGTACCATAAGACAGGGTTTTAGCAATCAGCCCCAGCATTTT,CASSTIRQGFSNQPQHF
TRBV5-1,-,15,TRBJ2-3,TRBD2,TGCGCCAGCAGGGGACTAGCGGGAGTGAGAGATACGCAGTATTTT,CASRGLAGVRDTQYF
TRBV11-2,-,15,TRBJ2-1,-,TGTGCCAGCAGCTTAGGTAAGCGGGTTGGAAATGAGCAGTTCTTC,CASSLGKRVGNEQFF
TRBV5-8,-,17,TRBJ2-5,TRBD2,TGTGCCAGCAGCCGGCCGGGACTAGCGGGAGAGGGGAAGACCCAGTACTTC,CASSRPGLAGEGKTQYF
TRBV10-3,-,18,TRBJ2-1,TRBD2,TGTGCCATCAGTGAGTCGATGATGACTAGCGGGTCCTACAATGAGCAGTTCTTC,CAISESMMTSGSYNEQFF
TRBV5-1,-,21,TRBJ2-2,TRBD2,TGCGCCAGCAGCTTATCCCGACGCATAGGGACTAGCGGGAGCAGGGCCGGGGAGCTGTTTTTT,CASSLSRRIGTSGSRAGELFF
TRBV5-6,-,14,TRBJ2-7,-,TGTGCCAGCAGCTTGGAATTTGGGGCCCACGAGCAGTACTTC,CASSLEFGAHEQYF
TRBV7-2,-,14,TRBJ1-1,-,TGTGCCAGCAGGCCCCACAGGGAGAACACTGAAGCTTTCTTT,CASRPHRENTEAFF
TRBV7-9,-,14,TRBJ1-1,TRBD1,TGTGCCAGCAGAGTTACAGGGGGGGACACTGAAGCTTTCTTT,CASRVTGGDTEAFF
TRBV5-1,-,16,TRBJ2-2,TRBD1,TGCGCCAGCAGCCGGGGGACAGGGGAGAACACCGGGGAGCTGTTTTTT,CASSRGTGENTGELFF
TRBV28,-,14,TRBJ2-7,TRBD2,TGTGCCAGCAGCAAGGGACTAGCGGGAGTCGAGCAGTACTTC,CASSKGLAGVEQYF
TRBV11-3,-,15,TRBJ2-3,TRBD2,TGTGCCAGCAGCCAAGGACTAGCGCTCACAGATACGCAGTATTTT,CASSQGLALTDTQYF
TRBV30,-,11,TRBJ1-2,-,TGTGCCTTTGGGCAGCTCTATGGCTACACCTTC,CAFGQLYGYTF
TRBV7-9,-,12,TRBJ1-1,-,TGTGCCAGCAGCCTCGTCCACACTGAAGCTTTCTTT,CASSLVHTEAFF
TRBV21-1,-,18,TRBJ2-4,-,TGTGCCAGCAGCGGGCAGGGGGCCCGGACCATAGCCAAAAACATTCAGTACTTC,CASSGQGARTIAKNIQYF
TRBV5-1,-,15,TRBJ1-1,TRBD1,TGCGCCAGCAGCTTGGAGGGGGCACTGAACACTGAAGCTTTCTTT,CASSLEGALNTEAFF
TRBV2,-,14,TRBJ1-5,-,TGTGCCAGCAGTGCGGATGGCGGAAATCAGCCCCAGCATTTT,CASSADGGNQPQHF
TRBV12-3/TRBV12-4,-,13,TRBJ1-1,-,TGTGCCAGCAGTTTCCAGGGTGCCACTGAAGCTTTCTTT,CASSFQGATEAFF
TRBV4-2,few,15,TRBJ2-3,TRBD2,TGTGCCAGCAGCCAGACGGGACTAGCGGGAGATACGCAGTATTTT,CASSQTGLAGDTQYF
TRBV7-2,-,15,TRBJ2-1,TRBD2,TGTGCCAGCAGCTTAACCAGCGGGAGGGGCAATGAGCAGTTCTTC,CASSLTSGRGNEQFF
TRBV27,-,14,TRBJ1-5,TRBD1,TGTGCCAGCAGTCGCCGGGACAGGCAGGGACCCCAGCATTTT,CASSRRDRQGPQHF
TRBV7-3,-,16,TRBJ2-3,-,TGTGCCAGCAGCCCCAGACGGGGGAGCGTCACAGATACGCAGTATTTT,CASSPRRGSVTDTQYF
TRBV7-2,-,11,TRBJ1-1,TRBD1,TGTGCCAGCAGTTCCGACAGGGCAGCTTTCTTT,CASSSDRAAFF
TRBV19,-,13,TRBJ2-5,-,TGTGCCAGTAGTATAAGCGGCGGGGAGACCCAGTACTTC,CASSISGGETQYF
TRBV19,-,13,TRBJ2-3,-,TGTGCCACAGGGACACAAGGCACAGATACGCAGTATTTT,CATGTQGTDTQYF
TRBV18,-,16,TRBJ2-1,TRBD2,TGTGCCAGCTCACCCTCGATTAAGGGAGGGAACAATGAGCAGTTCTTC,CASSPSIKGGNNEQFF
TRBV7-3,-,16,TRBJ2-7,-,TGTGCCAGCAGCTTAACGGGAGGTGGGGGACTGAGGGAGCAGTACTTC,CASSLTGGGGLREQYF
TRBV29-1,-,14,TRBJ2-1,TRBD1,TGCAGCGTTAACAGGGGGAGTCGGGCCAATGAGCAGTTCTTC,CSVNRGSRANEQFF